The following is a T cell receptor (beta chain) sequence with its context. What it binds is not known. The sample belongs to a study of T-cell memory formation after mild COVID-19. Overall study findings and caveats: Contracting clones localized mainly to CM and EM when CD4+ and mainly to EMRA when CD8+. Memory cells collected pre-infection included some clones that later responded, suggesting cross-reactive memory joined.

TCRdb reanalysed the 5' RACE reads using MiXCR and keeps one entry per CDR3 protein. The sample shows 260,000 or so distinct CDR3 sequences, approximately 15% of them seen only once. J was trimmed by 2 bases and V by 1 base; bases with no gene match: 4. Germline V lookup: CDR1 LGHNA, CDR2 YSLEER. The CDR3 runs to 15 residues. This receptor was taken from a man aged 18 to 35 who had mild COVID-19 (a few samples of this study predate the infection). Cell type and time point are not known. The sequencing input was PBMCs or a T cell subset sorted from them (not recorded which). The rearrangement links TRBV4-3 to TRBJ2-5; TRBD2 aligns across 7 bases. CDR3 region: CASSQGGREQETQYF. Here the CDR3 DNA reads TGCGCCAGCAGCCAAGGGGGGAGGGAGCAAGAGACCCAGTACTTC.